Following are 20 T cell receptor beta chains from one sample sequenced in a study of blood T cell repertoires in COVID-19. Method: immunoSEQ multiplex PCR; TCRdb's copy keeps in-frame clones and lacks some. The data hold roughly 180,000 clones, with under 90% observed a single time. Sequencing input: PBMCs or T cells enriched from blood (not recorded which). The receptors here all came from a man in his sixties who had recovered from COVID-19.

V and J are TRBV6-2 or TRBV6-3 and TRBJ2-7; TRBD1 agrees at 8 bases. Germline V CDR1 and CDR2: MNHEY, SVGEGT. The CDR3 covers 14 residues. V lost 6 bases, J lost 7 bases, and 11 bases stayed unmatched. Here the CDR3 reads CASSLDRGLTEQYF. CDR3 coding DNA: TGTGCCAGCAGCCTAGACAGGGGCCTTACGGAGCAGTACTTC.

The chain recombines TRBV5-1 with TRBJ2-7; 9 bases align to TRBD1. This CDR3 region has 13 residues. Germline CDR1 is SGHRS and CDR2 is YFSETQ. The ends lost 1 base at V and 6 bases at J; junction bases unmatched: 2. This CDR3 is CASSLYRGPEQYF. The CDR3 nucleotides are TGCGCCAGCAGCTTGTACAGGGGGCCCGAGCAGTACTTC. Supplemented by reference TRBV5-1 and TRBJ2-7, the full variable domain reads KAGVTQTPRYLIKTRGQQVTLSCSPISGHRSVSWYQQTPGQGLQFLFEYFSETQRNKGNFPGRFSGRQFSNSRSEMNVSTLELGDSALYLCASSLYRGPEQYFGPGTRLTVT.

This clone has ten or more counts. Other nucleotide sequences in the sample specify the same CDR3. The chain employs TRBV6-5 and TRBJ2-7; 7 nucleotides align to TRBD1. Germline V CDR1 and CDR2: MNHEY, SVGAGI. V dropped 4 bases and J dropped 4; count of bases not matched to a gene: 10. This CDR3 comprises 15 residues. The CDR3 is CASSLRRGQSYEQYF. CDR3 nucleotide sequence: TGTGCCAGCAGTTTGAGAAGGGGACAGTCATACGAGCAGTACTTC.

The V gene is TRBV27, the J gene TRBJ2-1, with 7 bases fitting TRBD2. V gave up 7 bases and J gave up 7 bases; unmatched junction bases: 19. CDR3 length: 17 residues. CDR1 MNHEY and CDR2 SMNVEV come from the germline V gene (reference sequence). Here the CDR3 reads CASTTVGAGPIRNEQFF. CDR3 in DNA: TGTGCCAGCACCACCGTCGGAGCGGGACCGATTAGGAATGAGCAGTTCTTC.

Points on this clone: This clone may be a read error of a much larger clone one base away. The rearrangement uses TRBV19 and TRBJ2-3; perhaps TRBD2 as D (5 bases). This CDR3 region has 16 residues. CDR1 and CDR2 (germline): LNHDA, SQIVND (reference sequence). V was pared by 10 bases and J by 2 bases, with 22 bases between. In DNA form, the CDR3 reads TGTGCCATTAAAAAACACGACGCCCGGGACACAGATACGCAGTATTTT. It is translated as CAIKKHDARDTDTQYF.

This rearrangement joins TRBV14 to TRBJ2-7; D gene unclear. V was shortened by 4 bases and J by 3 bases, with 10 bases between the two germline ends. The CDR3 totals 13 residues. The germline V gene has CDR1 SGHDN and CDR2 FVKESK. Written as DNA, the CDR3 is TGTGCCAGCAGCCGGCAGATCCTCTACGAGCAGTACTTC. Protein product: CASSRQILYEQYF.

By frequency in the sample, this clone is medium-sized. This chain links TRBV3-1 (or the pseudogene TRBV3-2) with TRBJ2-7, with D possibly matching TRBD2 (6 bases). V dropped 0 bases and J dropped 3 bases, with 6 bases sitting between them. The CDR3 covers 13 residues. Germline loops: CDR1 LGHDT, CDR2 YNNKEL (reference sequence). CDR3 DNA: TGTGCCAGCAGCCAAGAGGGGGGCTACGAGCAGTACTTC. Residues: CASSQEGGYEQYF.

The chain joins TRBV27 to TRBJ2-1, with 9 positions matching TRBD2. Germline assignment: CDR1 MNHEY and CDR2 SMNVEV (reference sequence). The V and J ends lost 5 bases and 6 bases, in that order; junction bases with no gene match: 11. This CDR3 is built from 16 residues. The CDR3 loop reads CASSPLAGGPGNEQFF. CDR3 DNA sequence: TGTGCCAGCAGTCCCTTGGCGGGAGGGCCAGGCAATGAGCAGTTCTTC.

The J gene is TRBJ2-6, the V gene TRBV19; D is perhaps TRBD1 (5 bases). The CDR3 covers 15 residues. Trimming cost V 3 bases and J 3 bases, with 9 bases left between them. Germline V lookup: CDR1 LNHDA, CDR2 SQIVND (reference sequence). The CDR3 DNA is TGTGCCAGTAGTATCTTTACAGGTGGGGCCAACGTCCTGACTTTC. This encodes CASSIFTGGANVLTF.

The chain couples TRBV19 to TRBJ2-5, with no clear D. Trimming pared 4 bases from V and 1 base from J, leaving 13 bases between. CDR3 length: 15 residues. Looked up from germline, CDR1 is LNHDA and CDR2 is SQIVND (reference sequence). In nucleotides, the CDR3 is TGTGCCAGTAGTACCAAATGGGCCCTCCAAGAGACCCAGTACTTC. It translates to CASSTKWALQETQYF.

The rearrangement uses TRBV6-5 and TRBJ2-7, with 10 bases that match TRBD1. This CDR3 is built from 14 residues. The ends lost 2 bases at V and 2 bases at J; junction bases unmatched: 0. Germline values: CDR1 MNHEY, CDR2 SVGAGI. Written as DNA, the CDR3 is TGTGCCAGCAGTTACGACAGGGGGCCCTACGAGCAGTACTTC. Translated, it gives CASSYDRGPYEQYF.

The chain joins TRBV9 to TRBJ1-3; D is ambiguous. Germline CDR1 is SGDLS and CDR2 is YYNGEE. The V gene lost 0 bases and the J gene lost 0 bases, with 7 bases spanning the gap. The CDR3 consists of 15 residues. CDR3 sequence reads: CASSVALPSGNTIYF. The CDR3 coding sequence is TGTGCCAGCAGCGTAGCACTGCCCTCTGGAAACACCATATATTTT.

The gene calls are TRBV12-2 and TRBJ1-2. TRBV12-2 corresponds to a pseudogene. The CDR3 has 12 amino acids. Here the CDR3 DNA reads TGTGCAAGTCGCTTGGGGGGGACGGGCTACACCTTC. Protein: CASRLGGTGYTF.

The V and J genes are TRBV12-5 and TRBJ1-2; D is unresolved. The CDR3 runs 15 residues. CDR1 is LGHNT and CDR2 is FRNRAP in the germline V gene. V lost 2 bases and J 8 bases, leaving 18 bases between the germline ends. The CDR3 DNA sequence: TGTGCTAGTGGTTTGTGGGCCAGAGAAGAGCTGGGCTACACCTTC. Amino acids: CASGLWAREELGYTF. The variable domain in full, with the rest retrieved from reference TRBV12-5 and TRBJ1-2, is DARVTQTPRHKVTEMGQEVTMRCQPILGHNTVFWYRQTMMQGLELLAYFRNRAPLDDSGMPKDRFSAEMPDATLATLKIQPSEPRDSAVYFCASGLWAREELGYTFGSGTRLTVV.

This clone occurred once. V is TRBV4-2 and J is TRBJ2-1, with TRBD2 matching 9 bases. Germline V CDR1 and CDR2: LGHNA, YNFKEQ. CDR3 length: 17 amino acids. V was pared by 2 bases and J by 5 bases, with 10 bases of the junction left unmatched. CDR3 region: CASSQHQRAGGHNEQFF. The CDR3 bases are TGTGCCAGCAGCCAACACCAACGAGCGGGGGGCCACAATGAGCAGTTCTTC.

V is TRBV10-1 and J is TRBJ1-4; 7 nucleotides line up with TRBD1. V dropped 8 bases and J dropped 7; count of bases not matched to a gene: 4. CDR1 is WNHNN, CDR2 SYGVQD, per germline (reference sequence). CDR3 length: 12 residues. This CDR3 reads CASPRQGEKLFF. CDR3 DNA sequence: TGCGCCAGCCCTCGACAGGGTGAAAAACTGTTTTTT.

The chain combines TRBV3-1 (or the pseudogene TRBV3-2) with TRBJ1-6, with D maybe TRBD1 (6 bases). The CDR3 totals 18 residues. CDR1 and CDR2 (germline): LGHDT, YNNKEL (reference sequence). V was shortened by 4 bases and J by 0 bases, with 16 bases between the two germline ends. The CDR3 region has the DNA TGTGCCAGCAGCCGTTTCTCAGGACAGAGCTCCTATAATTCACCCCTCCACTTT. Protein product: CASSRFSGQSSYNSPLHF.

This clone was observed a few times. CDR3 coding DNA: TGCAGCGTTGGGGGAGGAACTAATGAAAAACTGTTTTTT. It translates to CSVGGGTNEKLFF. The chain couples TRBV29-1 to TRBJ1-4, with D unresolved. The CDR3 length is 13 residues. CDR1 and CDR2 (germline): SQVTM, ANQGSEA. The ends were cut back, 4 bases at V and 1 base at J, with 7 bases in the middle.

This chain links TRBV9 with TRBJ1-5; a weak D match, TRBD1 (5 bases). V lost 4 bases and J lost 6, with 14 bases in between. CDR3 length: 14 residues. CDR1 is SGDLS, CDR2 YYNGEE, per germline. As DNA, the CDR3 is TGTGCCAGCAGCTACGGACACCGTGGTCAGCCCCAGCATTTT. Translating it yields CASSYGHRGQPQHF.

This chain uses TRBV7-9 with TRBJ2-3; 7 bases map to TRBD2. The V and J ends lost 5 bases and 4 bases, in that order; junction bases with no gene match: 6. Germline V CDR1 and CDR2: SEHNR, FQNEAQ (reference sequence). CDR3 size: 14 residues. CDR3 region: CASSRGGSSDTQYF. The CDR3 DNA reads TGTGCCAGCAGCCGCGGGGGATCATCAGATACGCAGTATTTT.